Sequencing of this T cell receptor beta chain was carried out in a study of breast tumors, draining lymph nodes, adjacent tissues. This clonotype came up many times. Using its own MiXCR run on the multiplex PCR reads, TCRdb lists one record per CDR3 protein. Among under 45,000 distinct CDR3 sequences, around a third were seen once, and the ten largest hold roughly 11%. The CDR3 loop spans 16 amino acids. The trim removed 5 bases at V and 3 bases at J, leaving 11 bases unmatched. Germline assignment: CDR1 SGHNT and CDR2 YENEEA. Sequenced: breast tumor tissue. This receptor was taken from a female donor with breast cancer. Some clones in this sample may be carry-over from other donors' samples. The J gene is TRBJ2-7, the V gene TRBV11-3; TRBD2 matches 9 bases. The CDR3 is CASSLTPGLANYEQYF. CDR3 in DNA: TGTGCCAGCAGCCTAACACCGGGACTAGCAAACTACGAGCAGTACTTC.